This paragraph covers one TCR beta chain sequence. Its antigen is not known. The sample belongs to a study of siplizumab effects on memory and regulatory T cells. This CDR3 is 13 amino acids long. General study points: Suppressive activity of Tregs proliferating in siplizumab cultures remained unconfirmed. The drug siplizumab significantly decreased the alloreactive sequences that could be traced to unstimulated CD4+ memory cells. Memory cells seemed less diverse than naive T cells, which seemed major alloresponse contributors. Roughly 75-97% of proliferating clones (CD4+ or CD8+) could not be assigned a naive or memory phenotype.

Measured with immunoSEQ multiplex PCR; TCRdb has only the in-frame clones, and not every one. The table shows more than 85,000 clones, with 92% occurring only once. Source material: Tregs sorted from blood. J is TRBJ1-1 and V is TRBV7-5; TRBD1, as called in the table, went unchecked against the DNA. TRBV7-5 is listed as a pseudogene. The TCR sequence derives from a human donor in good health. The CDR3 is CARSPHRDRRAFF. The CDR3 region has the DNA TGTGCCAGAAGCCCACACAGGGATAGAAGGGCTTTCTTT.